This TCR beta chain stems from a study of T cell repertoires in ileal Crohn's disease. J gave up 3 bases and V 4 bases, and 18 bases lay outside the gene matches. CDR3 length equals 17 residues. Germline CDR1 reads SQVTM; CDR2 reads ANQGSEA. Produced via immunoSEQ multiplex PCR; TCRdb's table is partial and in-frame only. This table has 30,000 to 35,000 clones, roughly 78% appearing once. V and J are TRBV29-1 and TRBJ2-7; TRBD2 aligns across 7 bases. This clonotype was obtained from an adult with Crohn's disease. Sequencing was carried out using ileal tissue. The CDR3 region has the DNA TGCAGCGTTGTAGGGTACTTAACGGGAGGAGCACTCTACGAGCAGTACTTC. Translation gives CSVVGYLTGGALYEQYF.